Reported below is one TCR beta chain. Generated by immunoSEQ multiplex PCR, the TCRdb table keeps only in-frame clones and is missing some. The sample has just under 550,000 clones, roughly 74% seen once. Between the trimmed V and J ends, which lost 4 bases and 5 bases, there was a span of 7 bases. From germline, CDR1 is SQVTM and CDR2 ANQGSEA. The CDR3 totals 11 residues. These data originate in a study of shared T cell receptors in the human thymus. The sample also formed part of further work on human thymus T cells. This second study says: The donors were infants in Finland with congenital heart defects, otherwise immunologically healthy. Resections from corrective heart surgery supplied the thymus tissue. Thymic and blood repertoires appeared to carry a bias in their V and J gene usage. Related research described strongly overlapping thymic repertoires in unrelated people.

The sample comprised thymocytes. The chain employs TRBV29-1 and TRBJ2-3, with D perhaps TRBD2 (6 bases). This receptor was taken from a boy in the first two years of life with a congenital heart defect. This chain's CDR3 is CSVGGIDTQYF. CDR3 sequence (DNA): TGCAGCGTTGGCGGGATAGATACGCAGTATTTT.